One and the same sample provided the 5 T cell receptor beta chains below, sequenced in a study of OX40 agonist ivuxolimab in advanced cancers. The table came from immunoSEQ multiplex PCR; TCRdb's copy has only in-frame clones and leaves some out. The sample contains some 26,000 clones, about 77% of which appear only once. The input for sequencing was CD4+ or CD8+ T cells sorted from blood, taken in a trial of the OX40 agonist ivuxolimab. All receptors derive from an adult with an advanced solid tumor such as melanoma, head and neck, liver or kidney cancer.

CDR3 in DNA: TGTGCCTTGACGGGGGGGGAACAAGAGACCCAGTACTTC. Translating it yields CALTGGEQETQYF. The V gene is TRBV21-1, the J gene TRBJ2-5; TRBD2, the table's D call, was not compared with the DNA. TRBV21-1 has pseudogene status. CDR3 length: 13 amino acids.

This clone has a handful of counts. This sequence joins TRBV13 and TRBJ2-5; 9 bases match TRBD2. The CDR3 has 11 residues. V lost 8 bases to trimming and J lost 10 bases; unmatched junction nucleotides: 5. The germline V gene encodes CDR1 PRHDT and CDR2 FYEKMQ (reference sequence). The CDR3 reads CASGGGADQYF. In nucleotides, the CDR3 is TGTGCCAGCGGCGGGGGGGCGGACCAGTACTTC.

The chain has TRBV20-1 and TRBJ2-3; D not resolved. Germline loops: CDR1 DFQATT, CDR2 SNEGSKA (reference sequence). The CDR3 has 11 residues. Trimming left V 3 bases short and J 4 bases short, with 5 bases between. In nucleotides, the CDR3 is TGCAGTGCTAGCCACTCAGATACGCAGTATTTT. Translation gives CSASHSDTQYF.

This chain joins TRBV5-4 and TRBJ2-1; 10 bases fit TRBD2. The CDR3 runs 16 residues. Germline values: CDR1 SGHNT, CDR2 YYREEE (reference sequence). With 4 bases clipped from V and 3 bases from J, the junction kept 7 bases outside the gene matches. In DNA form, the CDR3 reads TGTGCCAGCAGCCCCCCAGCGGGAGGGGGCTACAATGAGCAGTTCTTC. It codes for CASSPPAGGGYNEQFF.

The CDR3 bases are TGTGCCAGCAGCGTGGGGGACAGGCCTCAAGAGACCCAGTACTTC. Translating gives CASSVGDRPQETQYF. The chain combines TRBV9 with TRBJ2-5; 8 bases align to TRBD1. The V segment lost 2 bases and the J segment 2 bases; nucleotides outside the gene matches: 5. CDR3 size: 15 residues. Germline CDR1 SGDLS, CDR2 YYNGEE.